This T cell receptor (beta chain) was sequenced for a study of T cell changes during pregnancy in multiple sclerosis. The CDR3 is 14 amino acids. The germline CDR1 and CDR2 sequences are LNHDA and SQIVND (reference sequence). The trim removed 4 bases at V and 3 bases at J, leaving 4 bases unmatched. Using immunoSEQ multiplex PCR, the repertoire was profiled, and TCRdb retains in-frame clones only, with some absent. The data show just over 60,000 clones, around 92% seen once. This chain uses TRBV19 with TRBJ2-3; 7 nucleotides agree with TRBD2. The sequences come from peripheral blood, collected in the second trimester of pregnancy. This receptor was taken from a female donor in good health, enrolled as a control in a pregnancy study. CDR3 nucleotides: TGTGCCAGTAGTACTAGCGGAACTACAGATACGCAGTATTTT. It is translated as CASSTSGTTDTQYF.